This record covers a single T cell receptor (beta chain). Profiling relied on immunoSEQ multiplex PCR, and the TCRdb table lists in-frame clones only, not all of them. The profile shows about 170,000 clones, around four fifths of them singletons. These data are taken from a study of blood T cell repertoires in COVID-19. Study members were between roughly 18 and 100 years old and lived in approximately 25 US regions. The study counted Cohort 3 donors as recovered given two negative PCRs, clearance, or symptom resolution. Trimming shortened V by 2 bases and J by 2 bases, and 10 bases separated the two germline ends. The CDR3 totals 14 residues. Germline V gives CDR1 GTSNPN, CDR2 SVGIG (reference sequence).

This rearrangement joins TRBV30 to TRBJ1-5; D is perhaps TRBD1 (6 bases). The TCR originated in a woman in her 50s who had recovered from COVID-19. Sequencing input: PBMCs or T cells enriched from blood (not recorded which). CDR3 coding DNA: TGTGCCTGGAGTTCGGACAGTCGCAATCAGCCCCAGCATTTT. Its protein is CAWSSDSRNQPQHF.